This T cell receptor beta chain originates from a study of blood T cell repertoires in COVID-19. Membership in each cohort depended on participant-reported clinical history. This CDR3 comprises 17 residues. Germline trimming cut 6 bases from V and 7 bases from J; bases unmatched to any gene: 17. Germline values: CDR1 MDHEN, CDR2 SYDVKM. Per the original data handling: Researchers report that nucleated cell counts were estimated from reference gene primer amplification. Here immunoSEQ multiplex PCR was the method, and the copy in TCRdb shows in-frame clones only, minus some. V, J and clone size derive from that table, while D and trimming were established from the DNA sequence. The sample has approximately 250,000 clones; just under 90% are singletons.

Sequenced material: PBMCs or T cells enriched from blood (not recorded which). The rearrangement uses TRBV28 and TRBJ2-2, with TRBD1 identical over 7 bases. The origin of this receptor is a young woman with acute COVID-19. CDR3 in DNA: TGTGCCAGCAGACCTCTCCGTGGGTACAGGGGTGGCGGGGAGCTGTTTTTT. This encodes CASRPLRGYRGGGELFF.